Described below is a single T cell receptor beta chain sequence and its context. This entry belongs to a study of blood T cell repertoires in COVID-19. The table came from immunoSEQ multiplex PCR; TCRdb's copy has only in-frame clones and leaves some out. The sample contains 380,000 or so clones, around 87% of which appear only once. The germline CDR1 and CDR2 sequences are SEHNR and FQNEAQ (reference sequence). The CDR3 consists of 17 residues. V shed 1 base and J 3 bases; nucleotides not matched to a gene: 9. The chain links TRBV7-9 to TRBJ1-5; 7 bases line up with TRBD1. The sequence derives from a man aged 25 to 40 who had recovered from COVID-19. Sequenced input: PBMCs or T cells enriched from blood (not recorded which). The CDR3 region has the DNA TGTGCCAGCAGCTTAGGGTACGGGACAGAGTTCAATCAGCCCCAGCATTTT. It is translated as CASSLGYGTEFNQPQHF.